This passage covers 16 T cell receptor beta chains from one sample sequenced in a study of human T cells and chemical hapten exposure. Time point of the sample: pre-sensitization, week 0. The treatment here: therapeutic diphenylcyclopropenone sensitization with weekly scalp DPC. Via MiXCR, TCRdb re-called the RACE reads, giving one row per CDR3 protein. Among fewer than 350,000 distinct CDR3 sequences listed, roughly 7.7% were seen once. Here the sequenced sample was whole blood, taken in connection with sensitization to the hapten diphenylcyclopropenone (DPC). These receptor sequences come from a man younger than 35 with alopecia areata. Some clones in this sample may be carry-over from other donors' samples.

This clonotype was detected only a few times. The chain uses TRBV12-3 or TRBV12-4 and TRBJ1-5, with unresolved D. V was trimmed by 1 base and J by 9 bases, leaving 13 bases between them. CDR3 length: 14 residues. The CDR3 here is CASSLEGGRGPQHF. The CDR3 DNA reads as TGTGCCAGCAGTTTAGAGGGAGGGCGGGGGCCCCAGCATTTT.

This chain connects TRBV20-1 to TRBJ2-2; 9 bases align to TRBD1. J gave up 8 bases and V 0 bases, and 7 bases lay outside the gene matches. There are 15 residues in the CDR3. Germline CDR1 and CDR2: DFQATT and SNEGSKA (reference sequence). The DNA for the CDR3 is TGCAGTGCTAGAGACCCACAGGGGGCGCGGGGGGAGCTGTTTTTT. This gives the protein CSARDPQGARGELFF.

This chain joins TRBV6-2 or TRBV6-3 and TRBJ2-1; 7 nucleotides match TRBD1. V lost 5 bases and J lost 8; bases outside the gene matches: 9. Germline V lookup: CDR1 MNHEY, CDR2 SVGEGT. This CDR3 spans 14 amino acids. In nucleotides, the CDR3 is TGTGCCAGCAGTAGGGGACAGAGTGGCGATGAGCAGTTCTTC. It is translated as CASSRGQSGDEQFF.

This clonotype was seen a few times. The rearrangement uses TRBV28 and TRBJ1-3; D remains ambiguous. Per the germline V gene, CDR1 is MDHEN and CDR2 is SYDVKM. The CDR3 covers 15 residues. Trimming cost V 3 bases and J 4 bases, with 13 bases left between them. CDR3 sequence: CASSLQLGKGNTIYF. In nucleotides, the CDR3 is TGTGCCAGCAGTTTGCAATTGGGAAAAGGAAACACCATATATTTT.

This clonotype was seen many times. The chain has TRBV28 and TRBJ1-5; TRBD1 might be the D (6 bases). Germline V lookup: CDR1 MDHEN, CDR2 SYDVKM. This CDR3 is built from 20 residues. Trimming left V 3 bases short and J 0 bases short, with 24 bases between. DNA for the CDR3: TGTGCCAGCAGTTTGTGGACCTACAGGGACCGAAACTTTAGCAATCAGCCCCAGCATTTT. Translation gives CASSLWTYRDRNFSNQPQHF.

This sequence joins TRBV5-1 and TRBJ2-4; 11 bases map to TRBD1. CDR1 is SGHRS, CDR2 YFSETQ, per germline. This CDR3 comprises 16 residues. The ends lost 2 bases at V and 4 bases at J; junction bases unmatched: 5. In DNA form, the CDR3 reads TGCGCCAGCAGCTTCCCCGGGACAGGGGGTAAAAACATTCAGTACTTC. This translates into CASSFPGTGGKNIQYF.

A few counts support this clonotype. This rearrangement joins TRBV7-9 to TRBJ1-1; a possible D gene is TRBD1 (6 bases). The CDR3 length is 13 residues. From germline, CDR1 is SEHNR and CDR2 FQNEAQ (reference sequence). The V gene lost 7 bases and the J gene lost 4 bases, with 13 bases spanning the gap. This CDR3 reads CASTGTGATEAFF. In nucleotides, the CDR3 is TGTGCCAGCACCGGAACGGGGGCCACTGAAGCTTTCTTT.

This clonotype has only a few counts. V is TRBV4-1 and J is TRBJ1-5; 11 nucleotides agree with TRBD1. This CDR3 has 16 amino acids. V shed 1 base, J shed 7 bases, and the junction held 6 bases outside the gene matches. In germline, CDR1 is MGHRA, CDR2 YSYEKL. CDR3 in amino acids: CASSQGTGGGRQPQHF. The CDR3 nucleotides read TGCGCCAGCAGCCAAGGGACAGGGGGCGGGCGGCAGCCCCAGCATTTT.

For the CDR3, the DNA is TGTGCCAGCAGCAGAGGGGTCGGTGAGCAGTTCTTC. Its protein product is CASSRGVGEQFF. The chain couples TRBV6-5 to TRBJ2-1; D tentatively fits TRBD1 or TRBD2 (5 bases each). Trimming took 6 bases from V and 9 from J, leaving 12 bases between them. In germline, CDR1 is MNHEY, CDR2 SVGAGI. The CDR3 is 12 amino acids.

This clonotype occurred a few times. V and J are TRBV5-1 and TRBJ2-3; no clear D gene. This CDR3 contains 15 residues. Trimming took 4 bases from V and 0 from J, leaving 12 bases between them. CDR1 is SGHRS, CDR2 YFSETQ, per germline. In DNA, the CDR3 is TGCGCCAGCAGCCGGCCGTCGGCTAGCACAGATACGCAGTATTTT. This gives the protein CASSRPSASTDTQYF.

Only a few counts were recorded for this clonotype. The rearrangement joins TRBV7-2 to TRBJ1-1, with TRBD1 identical over 9 bases. The germline gives CDR1 SGHTA, CDR2 FQGNSA. The CDR3 extends over 15 amino acids. The J segment lost 6 bases and the V segment lost 5 bases, leaving 10 bases of the junction unmatched. CDR3 region: CASSKDRGRIPEAFF. For the CDR3, the DNA is TGTGCCAGCAGCAAGGACAGGGGCCGGATCCCTGAAGCTTTCTTT.

Concerning this clonotype: A read error may produce the germline difference seen at one junction end. The V gene is TRBV7-2, the J gene TRBJ1-5, with a possible D match to TRBD1 (5 bases). Germline CDR1 SGHTA, CDR2 FQGNSA. The CDR3 totals 14 residues. This CDR3 reads CASGLGSQGQPQHF. CDR3 DNA: TGTGCCAGCGGCTTAGGTTCCCAGGGACAGCCCCAGCATTTT.

The chain joins TRBV10-3 to TRBJ2-7; the D is unclear. The CDR3 has 14 residues. The V gene's germline CDR1 is ENHRY and CDR2 SYGVKD. V was pared by 0 bases and J by 5 bases, with 11 bases between. The CDR3 DNA reads TGTGCCATCAGTGAGTCGACGGATGCCCACGAGCAGTACTTC. Translation: CAISESTDAHEQYF.

The gene calls are TRBV7-2 and TRBJ2-7; D might be TRBD1 (5 bases). V lost 5 bases and J 9 bases, leaving 14 bases between the germline ends. Germline CDR1 is SGHTA and CDR2 is FQGNSA. The CDR3 length is 12 residues. The CDR3 DNA follows: TGTGCCAGCAGCCTGATCGGACAAGGGCAGTACTTC. Its protein is CASSLIGQGQYF.

This clonotype has a handful of counts. V gene TRBV7-6 combines with J gene TRBJ1-5; 7 bases match TRBD1. This CDR3 contains 15 residues. With 5 bases clipped from V and 3 bases from J, the junction kept 7 bases outside the gene matches. The germline gives CDR1 SGHVS, CDR2 FNYEAQ. The CDR3 reads CASSHGQANNQPQHF. The DNA for the CDR3 is TGTGCCAGCAGCCATGGACAGGCGAACAATCAGCCCCAGCATTTT.

The chain recombines TRBV7-9 with TRBJ2-7; 7 nucleotides align to TRBD1. The germline CDR1 and CDR2 sequences are SEHNR and FQNEAQ (reference sequence). This CDR3 has 17 residues. Trimming cost V 5 bases and J 2 bases; bases outside gene matches: 15. The CDR3 bases are TGTGCCAGCAGCGCACGACAGGGTTTTACCCCCCCCTACGAGCAGTACGTC. This gives the protein CASSARQGFTPPYEQYV.